This T cell receptor (beta chain) was sequenced in a study of T cell responses to AZD1222 COVID-19 vaccine. Study-level background: Pooled in the analysis were second doses at about 4 or about 12 weeks. Findings of the study overall: In the spike-specific TCR repertoire, nearly half reportedly target unmutated variant regions. Scientists sampled the repertoires only once the peak T cell response had passed.

Sequencing used immunoSEQ multiplex PCR; TCRdb keeps in-frame clones, though not all of them. Counted here are about 140,000 clones, around 90% occurring once; the ten biggest clones make up 3.1%. From germline, CDR1 is SGHRS and CDR2 YFSETQ. V lost 0 bases and J 6 bases, leaving 12 bases between the germline ends. This CDR3 comprises 15 residues. In regard to this clone: Antigen unknown.

The source material was peripheral blood, sampled on day 0 of AZD1222 vaccination. The TCR sequence derives from an adult in good health. J is TRBJ2-2 and V is TRBV5-1, with a possible D match to TRBD1 (8 bases). The CDR3 spells CASSLDRGRAGELFF. CDR3 nucleotides: TGCGCCAGCAGCTTGGACAGGGGGAGGGCCGGGGAGCTGTTTTTT. Together with reference TRBV5-1 and TRBJ2-2, the CDR3 gives the full variable domain: KAGVTQTPRYLIKTRGQQVTLSCSPISGHRSVSWYQQTPGQGLQFLFEYFSETQRNKGNFPGRFSGRQFSNSRSEMNVSTLELGDSALYLCASSLDRGRAGELFFGEGSRLTVL.